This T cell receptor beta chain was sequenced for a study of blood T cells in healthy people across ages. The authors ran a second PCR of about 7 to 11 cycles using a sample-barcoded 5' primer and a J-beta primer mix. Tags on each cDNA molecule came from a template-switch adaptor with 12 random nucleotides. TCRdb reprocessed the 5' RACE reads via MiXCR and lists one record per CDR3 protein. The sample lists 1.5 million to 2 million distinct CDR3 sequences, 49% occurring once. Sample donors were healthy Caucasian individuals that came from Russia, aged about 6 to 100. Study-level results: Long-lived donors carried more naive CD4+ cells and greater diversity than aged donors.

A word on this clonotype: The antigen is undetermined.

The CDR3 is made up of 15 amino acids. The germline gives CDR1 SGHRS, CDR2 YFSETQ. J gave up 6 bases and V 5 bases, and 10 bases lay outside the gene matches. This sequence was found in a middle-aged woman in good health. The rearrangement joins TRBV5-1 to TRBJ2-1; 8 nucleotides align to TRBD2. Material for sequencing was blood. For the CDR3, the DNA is TGCGCCAGCAGTTTAAGCGGGAGCATGGGCAATGAGCAGTTCTTC. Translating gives CASSLSGSMGNEQFF. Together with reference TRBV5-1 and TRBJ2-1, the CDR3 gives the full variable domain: KAGVTQTPRYLIKTRGQQVTLSCSPISGHRSVSWYQQTPGQGLQFLFEYFSETQRNKGNFPGRFSGRQFSNSRSEMNVSTLELGDSALYLCASSLSGSMGNEQFFGPGTRLTVL.